The present T cell receptor beta chain was sequenced within a study of blood T cell repertoires in COVID-19. On the study more broadly: Donors in the United States, Italy and Spain gave samples during acute or convalescent COVID-19. PBMCs, B-cell-depleted T cells, or T cells provided the cDNA or gDNA that made up the material.

J gave up 5 bases and V 5 bases, and 9 bases lay outside the gene matches. The CDR3 is 15 amino acids. Germline values: CDR1 MDHEN, CDR2 SYDVKM. In the authors' methods: Scientists estimated how many nucleated cells there were by amplifying reference gene primers. Here immunoSEQ multiplex PCR was the method, and the copy in TCRdb shows in-frame clones only, minus some. D and trimming were read from the DNA, whereas the V and J calls and clone size are those reported in that table. The repertoire includes some 190,000 clones, about 84% of them detected once, and about 6% sits in the top ten. Residents of 24 US areas, aged roughly 18 to 89 years, made up the participants.

The chain uses TRBV28 and TRBJ2-5; 9 bases align to TRBD1. The receptor's source is a man in his forties or fifties with acute COVID-19. Sequences were obtained from PBMCs or T cells enriched from blood (not recorded which). The CDR3 spells CASSDRDRVSETQYF. CDR3 coding DNA: TGTGCCAGCAGTGACCGGGACAGGGTGTCGGAGACCCAGTACTTC.